The rows below give T cell receptor beta chains drawn from one sample of a study of cytomegalovirus exposure and HLA in healthy donors. Generated by immunoSEQ multiplex PCR, the TCRdb table keeps only in-frame clones and is missing some. Here the sample spans about 130,000 clones, over 60% being singletons. The specimen was PBMCs. Source of these receptors: a man aged 40-50 years in good health and CMV-seronegative. The conserved cysteine and the conserved F or W are not part of the CDR3 here.

10	TRBV4-1	TRBJ2-1	ASSQGHNEQF
13	TRBV5-4	TRBJ2-3	ASSHPSGRSDTQY
12	TRBV28	TRBJ1-5	ASSPSSFYQPQH
16	TRBV18	TRBJ2-7	ASSPLSLAGVGSYEQY
13	TRBV5-1	TRBJ2-3	ASSLEEGSTDTQY
12	TRBV5-1	TRBJ2-3	ASSLGDTLDTQY
13	TRBV5-6	TRBJ1-2	ASSLVGVWEYGYT
13	TRBV7-9	TRBJ2-1	ASSLSGSSYNEQF
12	TRBV27	TRBJ2-4	ASSDILAKNIQY
16	TRBV19	TRBJ2-1	ASSIRLAGGNIYNEQF
13	TRBV7-2	TRBJ2-3	ASSLRGLSTDTQY
13	TRBV5-6	TRBJ2-7	ASSTGWTVLGEQY
10	TRBV30	TRBJ1-1	AWSGQGALAF
12	TRBV5-4	TRBJ2-1	ASFGTSAGDEQF
12	TRBV30	TRBJ2-7	AWSQHTSSYEQY
13	TRBV5-5	TRBJ1-3	ASSPPGASGNTIY
13	TRBV21-1	TRBJ1-1	ASSKGQGLKTEAF
14	TRBV14	TRBJ1-4	ASSQAWTGLIEKLF
13	TRBV2	TRBJ2-5	ASSLGLAVEETQY
9	TRBV30	TRBJ2-7	AWGSGDEQY
12	TRBV19	TRBJ1-1	ASSAQITHTEAF
10	TRBV9	TRBJ2-7	ASSPGLNEQY
14	TRBV21-1	TRBJ1-1	ASSKGAGPMNTEAF
14	TRBV29-1	TRBJ1-1	SVVRGGQGGYTEAF
11	TRBV5-1	TRBJ1-2	ASSFQVNYGYT
17	TRBV5-4	TRBJ1-3	ASSPGERTGSPYGNTIY
13	TRBV28	TRBJ2-1	ASSVETGGKDEQF
13	TRBV5-1	TRBJ2-5	ASSSGQGASETQY
13	TRBV6-5	TRBJ2-1	ASQSIGGSYNEQF